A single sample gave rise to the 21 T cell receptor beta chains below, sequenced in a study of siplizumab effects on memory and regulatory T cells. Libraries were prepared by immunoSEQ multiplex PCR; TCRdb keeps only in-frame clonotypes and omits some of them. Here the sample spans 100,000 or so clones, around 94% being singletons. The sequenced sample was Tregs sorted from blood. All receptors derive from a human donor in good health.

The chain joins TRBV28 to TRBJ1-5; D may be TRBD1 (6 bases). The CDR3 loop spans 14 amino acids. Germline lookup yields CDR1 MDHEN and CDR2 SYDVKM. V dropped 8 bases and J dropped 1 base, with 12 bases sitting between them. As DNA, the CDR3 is TGTGCCAGCTTCGGGGGGGCGAGCAATCAGCCCCAGCATTTT. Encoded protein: CASFGGASNQPQHF.

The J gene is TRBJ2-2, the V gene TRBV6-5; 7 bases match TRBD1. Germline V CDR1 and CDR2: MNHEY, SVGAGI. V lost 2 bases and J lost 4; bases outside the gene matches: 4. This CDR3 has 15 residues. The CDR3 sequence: CASSYRTGLTGELFF. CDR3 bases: TGTGCCAGCAGTTACAGGACAGGCCTCACCGGGGAGCTGTTTTTT.

The CDR3 sequence: CASSRKQGEKLFF. CDR3 nucleotide sequence: TGTGCCAGTAGTAGGAAACAGGGGGAAAAACTGTTTTTT. The V gene is TRBV19, the J gene TRBJ1-4, with 7 bases aligning to TRBD1. Germline V gene lookup returns CDR1 LNHDA and CDR2 SQIVND (reference sequence). This CDR3 is built from 13 residues. V lost 4 bases to trimming and J lost 8 bases; unmatched junction nucleotides: 4.

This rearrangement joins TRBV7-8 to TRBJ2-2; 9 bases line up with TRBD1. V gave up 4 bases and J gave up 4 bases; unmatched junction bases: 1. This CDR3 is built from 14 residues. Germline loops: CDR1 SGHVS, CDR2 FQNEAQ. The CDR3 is CASSWDRVTGELFF. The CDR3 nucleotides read TGTGCCAGCAGCTGGGACAGGGTCACCGGGGAGCTGTTTTTT.

The DNA of the CDR3 is TGTGCCAGCAGCCGAATTCCGGGGGACGAGCAGTACTTC. Protein: CASSRIPGDEQYF. This chain connects TRBV5-6 to TRBJ2-7; maybe TRBD2 (6 bases). The CDR3 has 13 residues. Germline lookup yields CDR1 SGHDT and CDR2 YYEEEE. The V and J ends lost 4 bases and 5 bases respectively, with 13 bases between them.

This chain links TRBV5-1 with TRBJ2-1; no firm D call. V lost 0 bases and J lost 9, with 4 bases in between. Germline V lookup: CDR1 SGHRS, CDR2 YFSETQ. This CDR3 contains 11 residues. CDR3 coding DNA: TGCGCCAGCAGCTTGGAGGTTGAGCAGTTCTTC. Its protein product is CASSLEVEQFF. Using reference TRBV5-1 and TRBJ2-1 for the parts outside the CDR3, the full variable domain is KAGVTQTPRYLIKTRGQQVTLSCSPISGHRSVSWYQQTPGQGLQFLFEYFSETQRNKGNFPGRFSGRQFSNSRSEMNVSTLELGDSALYLCASSLEVEQFFGPGTRLTVL.

The CDR3 sequence is CASSYGTDTQYF. DNA of the CDR3: TGCGCCAGCAGCTACGGAACAGATACGCAGTATTTT. The V gene is TRBV5-1, the J gene TRBJ2-3; unclear D gene. The CDR3 runs 12 residues. Germline V lookup: CDR1 SGHRS, CDR2 YFSETQ. V was pared by 3 bases and J by 3 bases, with 5 bases between.

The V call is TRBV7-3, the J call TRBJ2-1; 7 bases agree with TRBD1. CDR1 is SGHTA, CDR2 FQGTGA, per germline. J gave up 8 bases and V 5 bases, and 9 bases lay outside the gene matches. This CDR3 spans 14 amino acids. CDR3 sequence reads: CASSTYSQGDEQFF. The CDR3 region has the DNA TGTGCCAGCAGCACCTACTCGCAGGGGGATGAGCAGTTCTTC.

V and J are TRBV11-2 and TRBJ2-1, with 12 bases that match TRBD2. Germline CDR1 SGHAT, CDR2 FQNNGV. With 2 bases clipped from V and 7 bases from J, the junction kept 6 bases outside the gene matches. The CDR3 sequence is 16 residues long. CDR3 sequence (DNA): TGTGCCAGCAGCTTACTGGTTGGGACTAGCGGGAATGAGCAGTTCTTC. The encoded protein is CASSLLVGTSGNEQFF.

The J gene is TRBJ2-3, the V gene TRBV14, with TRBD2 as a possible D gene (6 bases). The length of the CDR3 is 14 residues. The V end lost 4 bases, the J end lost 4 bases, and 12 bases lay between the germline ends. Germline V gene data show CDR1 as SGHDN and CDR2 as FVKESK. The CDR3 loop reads CASSPGSIADTQYF. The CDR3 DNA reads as TGTGCCAGCAGCCCCGGGAGTATTGCAGATACGCAGTATTTT.

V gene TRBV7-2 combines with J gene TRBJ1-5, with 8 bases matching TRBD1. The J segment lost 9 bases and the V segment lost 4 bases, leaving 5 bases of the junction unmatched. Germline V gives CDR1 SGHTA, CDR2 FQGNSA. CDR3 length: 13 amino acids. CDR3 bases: TGTGCCAGCAGCTCAGGACAGGGACGGCCCCAGCATTTT. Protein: CASSSGQGRPQHF. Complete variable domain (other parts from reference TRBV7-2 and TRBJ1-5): GAGVSQSPSNKVTEKGKDVELRCDPISGHTALYWYRQSLGQGLEFLIYFQGNSAPDKSGLPSDRFSAERTGGSVSTLTIQRTQQEDSAVYLCASSSGQGRPQHFGDGTRLSIL.

The CDR3 reads CASSYSGTIETQYF. In DNA form, the CDR3 reads TGTGCCAGCAGTTACTCGGGTACGATAGAGACCCAGTACTTC. This rearrangement joins TRBV6-5 to TRBJ2-5; no definite D call. CDR1 is MNHEY, CDR2 SVGAGI, per germline. This CDR3 region has 14 residues. Trimming stripped 0 bases from V and 4 bases from J, with 9 bases between.

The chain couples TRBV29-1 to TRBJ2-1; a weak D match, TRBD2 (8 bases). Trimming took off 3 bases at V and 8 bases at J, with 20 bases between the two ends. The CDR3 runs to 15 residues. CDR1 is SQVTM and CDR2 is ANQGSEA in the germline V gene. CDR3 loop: CSVDGTAGVSYEQFF. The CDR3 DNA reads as TGCAGCGTTGACGGGACAGCGGGAGTATCCTATGAGCAGTTCTTC.

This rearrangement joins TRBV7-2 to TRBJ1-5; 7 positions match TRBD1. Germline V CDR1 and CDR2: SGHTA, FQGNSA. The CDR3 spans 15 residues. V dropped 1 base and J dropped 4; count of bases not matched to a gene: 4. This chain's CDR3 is CASSLGDSPNQPQHF. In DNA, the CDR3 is TGTGCCAGCAGCTTAGGGGACAGCCCGAATCAGCCCCAGCATTTT. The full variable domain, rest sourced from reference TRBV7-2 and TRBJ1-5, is GAGVSQSPSNKVTEKGKDVELRCDPISGHTALYWYRQSLGQGLEFLIYFQGNSAPDKSGLPSDRFSAERTGGSVSTLTIQRTQQEDSAVYLCASSLGDSPNQPQHFGDGTRLSIL.

The CDR3 DNA is TGTGCCAGCAGCCAATCTCGGGGGGACCTCTACAATGAGCAGTTCTTC. Protein sequence: CASSQSRGDLYNEQFF. The rearrangement uses TRBV16 and TRBJ2-1, with 7 nucleotides matching TRBD2. Germline V CDR1 and CDR2: KGHSY, FQNENV. V lost 0 bases, J lost 3 bases, and 5 bases stayed unmatched. This CDR3 has 16 residues.

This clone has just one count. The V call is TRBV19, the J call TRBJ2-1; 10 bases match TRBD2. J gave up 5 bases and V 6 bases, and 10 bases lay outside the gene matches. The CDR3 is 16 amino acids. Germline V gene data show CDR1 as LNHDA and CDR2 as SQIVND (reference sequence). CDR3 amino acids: CASSYPRTSGNNEQFF. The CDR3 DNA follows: TGTGCCAGTAGCTATCCAAGGACTAGCGGTAACAATGAGCAGTTCTTC. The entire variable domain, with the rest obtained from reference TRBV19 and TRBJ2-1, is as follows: DGGITQSPKYLFRKEGQNVTLSCEQNLNHDAMYWYRQDPGQGLRLIYYSQIVNDFQKGDIAEGYSVSREKKESFPLTVTSAQKNPTAFYLCASSYPRTSGNNEQFFGPGTRLTVL.

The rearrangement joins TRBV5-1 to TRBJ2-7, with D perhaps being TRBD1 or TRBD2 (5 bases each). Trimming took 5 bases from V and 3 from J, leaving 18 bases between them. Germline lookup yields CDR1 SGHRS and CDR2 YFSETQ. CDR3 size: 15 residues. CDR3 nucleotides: TGCGCCAGCAGGCCCACCGGGATTGGGGGCTACGAGCAGTACTTC. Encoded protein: CASRPTGIGGYEQYF.

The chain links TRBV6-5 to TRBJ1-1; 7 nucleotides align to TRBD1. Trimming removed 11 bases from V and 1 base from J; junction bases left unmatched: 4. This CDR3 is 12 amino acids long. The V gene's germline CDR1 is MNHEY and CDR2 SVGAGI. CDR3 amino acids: CAAGQQNTEAFF. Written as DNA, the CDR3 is TGTGCCGCGGGACAGCAGAACACTGAAGCTTTCTTT.

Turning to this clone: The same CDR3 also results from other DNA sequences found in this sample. The CDR3 DNA sequence: TGTGCCAGCAGTTACGCGGGAGGGCCGGCCGGGGAGCTGTTTTTT. This encodes CASSYAGGPAGELFF. The chain has TRBV6-5 and TRBJ2-2; 9 bases agree with TRBD2. V lost 2 bases, J lost 6 bases, and 4 bases stayed unmatched. The CDR3 totals 15 residues. CDR1 MNHEY and CDR2 SVGAGI come from the germline V gene.

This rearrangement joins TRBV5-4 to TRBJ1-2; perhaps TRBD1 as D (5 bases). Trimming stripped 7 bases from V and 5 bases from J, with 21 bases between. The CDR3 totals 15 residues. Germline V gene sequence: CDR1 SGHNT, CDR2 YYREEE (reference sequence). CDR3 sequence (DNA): TGTGCCAGCCTTCCAGGGAGATCACCTTTTTATGGCTACACCTTC. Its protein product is CASLPGRSPFYGYTF.

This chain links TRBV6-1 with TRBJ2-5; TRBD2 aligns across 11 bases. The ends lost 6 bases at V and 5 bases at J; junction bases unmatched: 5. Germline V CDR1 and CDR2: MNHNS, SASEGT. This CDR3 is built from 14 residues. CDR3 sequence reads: CASRSSGRVETQYF. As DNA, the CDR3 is TGTGCCAGCAGAAGTAGCGGGAGGGTGGAGACCCAGTACTTC.